A single sample is the source of the 30 T cell receptor beta chains below, sequenced in a study of response to subunit inactivated influenza vaccine. TCRdb reprocessed the RT-PCR reads with MiXCR, giving one entry per CDR3 protein. The data contain roughly 500,000 distinct CDR3 sequences, approximately 22% of them singletons. The same data also contributed to another study, on T cells expressing NK-cell markers. As that study records: Synthesis of TCR beta cDNA relied on 5'RACE template switching carrying UMIs.

This specimen consisted of CD4+ T cells sorted from PBMCs, obtained about 11 days after vaccination. These receptors were taken from a man in his fifties or sixties who received an inactivated influenza vaccine.

In this sample, this clonotype turned up many times. The chain combines TRBV5-1 with TRBJ1-1; 7 positions agree with TRBD1. Germline V lookup: CDR1 SGHRS, CDR2 YFSETQ. After removal of 3 bases from V and 9 bases from J, the junction contained 17 bases not matched to a gene. There are 16 residues in the CDR3. CDR3 sequence (DNA): TGCGCCAGCAGCTCCCCTGATACCAGGGGGAAGGCACAAGCTTTCTTT. As protein: CASSSPDTRGKAQAFF.

J is TRBJ2-1 and V is TRBV18; TRBD1 matches at 7 bases. Trimming at V came to 3 bases and at J to 6 bases, leaving 8 bases not matched to a gene. This CDR3 contains 15 residues. Germline V CDR1 and CDR2: KGHSH, LQKENI. The CDR3, as DNA: TGTGCCAGCTCACCGACAGGGAGCAAGGCCAATGAGCAGTTCTTC. Its translation is CASSPTGSKANEQFF.

The V and J genes are TRBV7-9 and TRBJ2-7; D unclear. This CDR3 is 12 amino acids long. Per the germline V gene, CDR1 is SEHNR and CDR2 is FQNEAQ (reference sequence). Trimming removed 5 bases from V and 5 bases from J, with 10 bases in between. Here the CDR3 reads CASSPGFNEQYF. Written as DNA, the CDR3 is TGTGCCAGCAGCCCCGGGTTTAACGAGCAGTACTTC.

The chain combines TRBV11-2 with TRBJ2-1, with 9 bases identical to TRBD2. CDR1 is SGHAT, CDR2 FQNNGV, per germline. There are 15 residues in the CDR3. With V trimmed by 6 bases and J by 7 bases, 10 bases remained unmatched. CDR3 sequence reads: CASRPLAGERNEQFF. For the CDR3, the DNA is TGTGCCAGCAGGCCTTTAGCGGGGGAGAGGAATGAGCAGTTCTTC.

CDR3 protein: CASSYKRATDTQYF. The CDR3 DNA reads TGTGCCAGCAGTTACAAGCGGGCCACAGATACGCAGTATTTT. The chain carries TRBV6-5 and TRBJ2-3, with D perhaps matching TRBD2 (6 bases). From germline, CDR1 is MNHEY and CDR2 SVGAGI. The CDR3 runs 14 residues. V shed 2 bases and J shed 2 bases, with 8 bases lying between them.

This chain uses TRBV6-1 with TRBJ2-7, with D perhaps given as TRBD1 or TRBD2 (5 bases each). Germline CDR1 MNHNS, CDR2 SASEGT. The CDR3 totals 14 residues. The V and J ends lost 0 bases and 2 bases respectively, with 8 bases between them. The CDR3 bases are TGTGCCAGCAGTGAAGCCGGGGCAGCCTACGAGCAGTACTTC. The encoded protein is CASSEAGAAYEQYF.

There are a few counts of this clonotype. The V and J genes are TRBV27 and TRBJ1-2; D remains ambiguous. With 1 base removed from V and 1 base from J, the gap between germline ends came to 10 bases. Looked up from germline, CDR1 is MNHEY and CDR2 is SMNVEV (reference sequence). CDR3 length: 15 residues. The CDR3 sequence is CASSLFGNYNYGYTF. The CDR3 region has the DNA TGTGCCAGCAGTTTATTCGGGAACTATAACTATGGCTACACCTTC.

V usage is TRBV20-1 and J usage is TRBJ2-1, with 11 positions matching TRBD2. Germline V gives CDR1 DFQATT, CDR2 SNEGSKA (reference sequence). The CDR3 totals 18 residues. V trimming: 1 base; J trimming: 0 bases; junction bases outside the gene matches: 8. The CDR3, as DNA: TGCAGTGCTAGAGTACTAGCGGGGGCGCTAAGCTCCTACAATGAGCAGTTCTTC. The encoded protein is CSARVLAGALSSYNEQFF.

The chain couples TRBV6-1 to TRBJ1-5, with 9 positions matching TRBD1. The V gene end was trimmed by 5 bases and the J gene end by 0 bases; junction bases not matched to a gene: 11. The CDR3 sequence is 18 residues long. Germline V CDR1 and CDR2: MNHNS, SASEGT. DNA for the CDR3: TGTGCCAGCAGTCCCCGGGACAGGGAAAGATATAGCAATCAGCCCCAGCATTTT. Protein product: CASSPRDRERYSNQPQHF.

This clonotype was counted only a few times. The chain recombines TRBV5-5 with TRBJ2-2; D is undetermined. The CDR3 runs to 14 residues. Trimming stripped 1 base from V and 0 bases from J, with 4 bases between. CDR1 SGHKS and CDR2 YYEKEE come from the germline V gene (reference sequence). The CDR3, as DNA: TGTGCCAGCAGCTTGTACGCGAACACCGGGGAGCTGTTTTTT. Protein sequence: CASSLYANTGELFF.

The table lists this clonotype with a few counts. The chain recombines TRBV4-2 with TRBJ2-4; a possible D gene is TRBD2 (6 bases). Germline V gives CDR1 LGHNA, CDR2 YNFKEQ. Trimming shortened V by 0 bases and J by 9 bases, and 12 bases separated the two germline ends. The CDR3 length is 14 residues. CDR3 coding DNA: TGTGCCAGCAGCCAAGATGAGACTAGTGTCATTCAGTACTTC. Its protein product is CASSQDETSVIQYF.

This sequence joins TRBV6-1 and TRBJ1-1; D is unresolved. Trimming took off 7 bases at V and 1 base at J, with 13 bases between the two ends. The germline V gene has CDR1 MNHNS and CDR2 SASEGT. This CDR3 comprises 14 residues. In DNA form, the CDR3 reads TGTGCCAGCACCCACGGAACAGCGAACACTGAAGCTTTCTTT. Its translation: CASTHGTANTEAFF.

The sample holds a few counts of this clonotype. V usage is TRBV30 and J usage is TRBJ1-1; D is undetermined. Germline loops: CDR1 GTSNPN, CDR2 SVGIG (reference sequence). V was cut by 4 bases and J by 1 base, with 10 bases left in between. CDR3 length: 13 amino acids. The CDR3 loop is CAWNRRENTEAFF. CDR3 nucleotide sequence: TGTGCCTGGAATCGGAGGGAGAACACTGAAGCTTTCTTT.

The CDR3 DNA is TGCAGCGTTCTGGATCAATACGAGCAGTACTTC. Protein sequence: CSVLDQYEQYF. This chain uses TRBV29-1 with TRBJ2-7; D is uncertain. V was shortened by 5 bases and J by 4 bases, with 9 bases between the two germline ends. This CDR3 contains 11 residues. Per germline, CDR1 SQVTM and CDR2 ANQGSEA.

CDR3 in amino acids: CASIRDLNTEAFF. DNA for the CDR3: TGTGCCAGCATTAGGGATCTGAACACTGAAGCTTTCTTT. The gene calls are TRBV7-9 and TRBJ1-1; unclear D gene. CDR1 is SEHNR, CDR2 FQNEAQ, per germline (reference sequence). The V gene lost 7 bases and the J gene lost 0 bases, with 9 bases spanning the gap. This CDR3 spans 13 amino acids.

This clonotype came up a few times. The V and J genes are TRBV9 and TRBJ2-1; 10 positions match TRBD2. From germline, CDR1 is SGDLS and CDR2 YYNGEE. Unmatched junction bases numbered 8, after V lost 0 bases and J lost 5 bases. The CDR3 is made up of 17 amino acids. CDR3 in DNA: TGTGCCAGCAGCGTAGAAGCGGGGGGGCGGGCTGACAATGAGCAGTTCTTC. Translated: CASSVEAGGRADNEQFF.

This clonotype was seen a few times. The J gene is TRBJ2-1, the V gene TRBV7-2, with D tentatively TRBD2 (6 bases). CDR1 and CDR2 from the germline V gene are SGHTA and FQGNSA. The CDR3 runs 15 residues. Deletions cut 0 bases from V and 9 bases from J, with 15 bases between. The chain's CDR3 is CASSLAGAGKGEQFF. The CDR3 DNA reads TGTGCCAGCAGCTTAGCAGGTGCGGGGAAAGGTGAGCAGTTCTTC.

This clonotype was found a few times. The rearrangement links TRBV20-1 to TRBJ2-2; TRBD1 aligns across 12 bases. The CDR3 covers 16 residues. Germline V CDR1 and CDR2: DFQATT, SNEGSKA (reference sequence). V trimming: 3 bases; J trimming: 5 bases; junction bases outside the gene matches: 7. The CDR3 coding sequence is TGCAGTGCTAGGGAACCGGGACAGGGGGCGACCGGGGAGCTGTTTTTT. Translated, it gives CSAREPGQGATGELFF.

This chain uses TRBV18 with TRBJ2-3; tentatively, D is TRBD1 (6 bases). CDR1 and CDR2 (germline): KGHSH, LQKENI. V gave up 8 bases and J gave up 5 bases, with 14 bases separating them. This CDR3 is 13 amino acids long. CDR3 amino acids: CASTTGYEDTQYF. The CDR3 DNA sequence: TGTGCCAGCACGACAGGCTATGAAGATACGCAGTATTTT.

This clonotype occurred a few times. The CDR3 bases are TGCAGTGCTAGTGACATCTCCACCCTATATGGCTACACCTTC. Its translation is CSASDISTLYGYTF. The V gene is TRBV20-1, the J gene TRBJ1-2; D is uncertain. CDR1 is DFQATT, CDR2 SNEGSKA, per germline (reference sequence). There are 14 residues in the CDR3. Trimming left V 3 bases short and J 5 bases short, with 16 bases between.

The chain combines TRBV10-3 with TRBJ2-1; D is undetermined. The CDR3 is 13 amino acids. V lost 6 bases to trimming and J lost 7 bases, with 13 bases between them. Looked up from germline, CDR1 is ENHRY and CDR2 is SYGVKD. The CDR3 is CAISDSSANEQFF. CDR3 bases: TGTGCCATCAGCGATTCTAGTGCTAATGAGCAGTTCTTC.

The rearrangement joins TRBV4-1 to TRBJ2-7; D is unclear. The length of the CDR3 is 14 residues. Germline values: CDR1 MGHRA, CDR2 YSYEKL. The V end was cut by 0 bases, the J end by 1 base, with 7 bases between. CDR3 region: CASSQDRRSYEQYF. CDR3 nucleotides: TGCGCCAGCAGCCAAGATAGACGATCCTACGAGCAGTACTTC.

This clonotype was seen a handful of times. This chain joins TRBV12-3 or TRBV12-4 and TRBJ2-1; D unresolved. V lost 3 bases and J lost 10, with 10 bases in between. The CDR3 covers 12 residues. This CDR3 is CASSFSRPEQFF. Written as DNA, the CDR3 is TGTGCCAGCAGTTTCAGTCGCCCGGAGCAGTTCTTC.

The rearrangement joins TRBV12-3 or TRBV12-4 to TRBJ2-1; the match to TRBD2 covers 9 bases. The CDR3 length is 15 residues. V shed 3 bases, J shed 10 bases, and the junction held 10 bases outside the gene matches. CDR3 protein: CASSFFGGRADEQFF. CDR3 sequence (DNA): TGTGCCAGCAGTTTTTTTGGCGGGAGGGCCGACGAGCAGTTCTTC.

There are a few counts of this clonotype. The V gene is TRBV4-3, the J gene TRBJ2-7; the D call may be TRBD1 or TRBD2 (7 bases each). The CDR3 sequence is 15 residues long. Germline-derived CDR1 and CDR2 are LGHNA and YSLEER. Trimming removed 1 base from V and 6 bases from J, with 16 bases in between. The CDR3 nucleotides are TGCGCCAGCAGCCAAGTACGCCAGGGGGAGGGCGAGCAGTACTTC. Protein sequence: CASSQVRQGEGEQYF.

The sample holds a few counts of this clonotype. V and J are TRBV12-3 or TRBV12-4 and TRBJ2-7; D gene uncertain. The CDR3 has 15 residues. V lost 5 bases and J lost 3, with 17 bases in between. CDR3 loop: CASSPGVLVLYEQYF. CDR3 sequence (DNA): TGTGCCAGCAGTCCAGGCGTCTTGGTCCTCTACGAGCAGTACTTC.

The rearrangement joins TRBV9 to TRBJ2-3, with D unresolved. CDR3 length: 14 amino acids. The germline CDR1 and CDR2 sequences are SGDLS and YYNGEE. Trimming pared 3 bases from V and 1 base from J, leaving 9 bases between. The chain's CDR3 is CASSEFQGTDTQYF. Written as DNA, the CDR3 is TGTGCCAGCAGCGAATTCCAAGGCACAGATACGCAGTATTTT.

This chain uses TRBV12-3 or TRBV12-4 with TRBJ2-2; D possibly corresponds to TRBD1 (5 bases). V was shortened by 6 bases and J by 5 bases, with 19 bases between the two germline ends. CDR3 length: 16 amino acids. CDR3 loop: CASSTGHAKGTGELFF. The CDR3 region has the DNA TGTGCCAGCAGCACAGGACACGCAAAGGGGACCGGGGAGCTGTTTTTT.

This clonotype was seen a handful of times. The chain uses TRBV11-2 and TRBJ2-7, with D hard to call. With 2 bases removed from V and 3 bases from J, the gap between germline ends came to 8 bases. CDR1 SGHAT and CDR2 FQNNGV come from the germline V gene. There are 13 residues in the CDR3. The CDR3 region has the DNA TGTGCCAGCAGCTTAACACAAAACTACGAGCAGTACTTC. Translated, it gives CASSLTQNYEQYF.

The J gene is TRBJ2-2, the V gene TRBV30, with 8 bases fitting TRBD1. Germline assignment: CDR1 GTSNPN and CDR2 SVGIG (reference sequence). The CDR3 spans 15 residues. J lost 3 bases, V lost 2 bases, and 5 bases had no gene match. The CDR3 loop reads CAWSSGTGHTGELFF. The CDR3 nucleotides read TGTGCCTGGAGTTCCGGGACAGGTCACACCGGGGAGCTGTTTTTT.